This TCR beta chain was recovered during a study of molecular identifiers for immune sequencing clone quantification. About the research overall: Replicate RNA came from 20,000 or 100,000 naive CD8 cells and was split five ways, and four parts were sequenced.

This clonotype was counted once. Antigen specificity is unknown. Germline V gene sequence: CDR1 SGHRS, CDR2 YFSETQ. The CDR3 runs 15 residues. Between the trimmed V and J ends, which lost 2 bases and 4 bases, there was a span of 15 bases. MiXCR, run by TCRdb on the PCR reads, gives a single entry per CDR3 protein. The data contain about 100,000 distinct CDR3 sequences, around a third of them seen just once; the ten biggest clones take up approximately 3.8%. Input for naive CD8 libraries was about 18,000 to 1,100,000 sorted cells; the RNA fraction used was 10%, 30% or 50%. Study findings and constraints: Under 1% of molecules in naive cells, but over 98% of effector molecules, belonged to clones above 20 RNA copies.

This rearrangement joins TRBV5-1 to TRBJ2-5; D unresolved. The sequence was obtained from a human donor in good health. Some libraries in this study had Jurkat cell RNA spiked in. Source material: naive CD8+ T cells from blood, with Jurkat cell RNA spiked in. The subset was: FACS-sorted CD8+CD4-CCR7+CD45RA+ naive T cells. The CDR3 coding sequence is TGCGCCAGCAGCTTCCAGCTAACGACCCGAGAGACCCAGTACTTC. It yields the protein CASSFQLTTRETQYF.